This T cell receptor beta chain was recovered during a study of CD8+ T cells in alopecia areata. Once RNA had been extracted, it was reverse transcribed into cDNA to act as the sequencing template. Assay used: immunoSEQ multiplex PCR; TCRdb lists only in-frame clones, some missing. The sample consists of 90,000 or so clones, roughly 45% of them appearing once. Treatment indicated: oral pan-JAK inhibitor, 5-10 mg twice daily. Germline V gives CDR1 SGDLS, CDR2 YYNGEE. The ends lost 0 bases at V and 6 bases at J; junction bases unmatched: 1. The CDR3 is made up of 14 amino acids. This clonotype was sampled from a human donor with alopecia areata. The sequencing used CD8+ T cells sorted from blood, collected at week 24, from a patient treated with tofacitinib. V usage is TRBV9 and J usage is TRBJ2-1; TRBD2 agrees at 9 bases. The CDR3 here is CASSVGLAANEQFF. CDR3 bases: TGTGCCAGCAGCGTAGGACTAGCGGCCAATGAGCAGTTCTTC. The full variable domain, in which reference TRBV9 and TRBJ2-1 provide the parts outside the CDR3, is DSGVTQTPKHLITATGQRVTLRCSPRSGDLSVYWYQQSLDQGLQFLIQYYNGEERAKGNILERFSAQQFPDLHSELNLSSLELGDSALYFCASSVGLAANEQFFGPGTRLTVL.